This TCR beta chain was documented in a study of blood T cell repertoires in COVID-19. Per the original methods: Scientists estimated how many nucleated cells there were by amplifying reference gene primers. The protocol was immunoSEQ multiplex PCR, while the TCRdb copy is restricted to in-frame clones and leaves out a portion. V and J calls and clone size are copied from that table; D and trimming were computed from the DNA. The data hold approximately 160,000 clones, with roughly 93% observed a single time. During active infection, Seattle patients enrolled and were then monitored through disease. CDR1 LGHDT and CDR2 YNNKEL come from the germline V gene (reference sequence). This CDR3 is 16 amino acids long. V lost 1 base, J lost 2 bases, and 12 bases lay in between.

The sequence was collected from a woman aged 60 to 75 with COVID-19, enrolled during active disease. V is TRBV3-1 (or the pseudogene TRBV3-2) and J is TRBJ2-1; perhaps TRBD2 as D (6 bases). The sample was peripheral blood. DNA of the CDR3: TGTGCCAGCAGCCAAGTGTTCGGGGGAACCTACAATGAGCAGTTCTTC. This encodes CASSQVFGGTYNEQFF.